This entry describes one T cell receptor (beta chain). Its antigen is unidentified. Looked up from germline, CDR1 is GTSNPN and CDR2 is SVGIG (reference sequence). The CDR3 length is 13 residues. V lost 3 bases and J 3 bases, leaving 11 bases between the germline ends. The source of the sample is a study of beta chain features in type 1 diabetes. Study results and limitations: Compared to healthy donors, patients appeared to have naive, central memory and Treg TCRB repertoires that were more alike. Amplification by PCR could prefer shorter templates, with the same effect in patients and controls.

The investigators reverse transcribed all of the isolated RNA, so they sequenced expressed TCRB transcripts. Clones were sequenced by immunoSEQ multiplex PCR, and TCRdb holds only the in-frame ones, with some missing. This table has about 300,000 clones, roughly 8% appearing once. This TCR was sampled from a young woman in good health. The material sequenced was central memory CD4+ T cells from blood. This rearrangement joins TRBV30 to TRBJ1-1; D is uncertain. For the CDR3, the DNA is TGTGCCTGGAGCCGGGTACGGGACACTGAAGCTTTCTTT. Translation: CAWSRVRDTEAFF.